This T cell receptor beta chain was sequenced for a study of breast tumors, draining lymph nodes, adjacent tissues (dated by TCRdb to 2016 to 2017). Background for the entire study: TCR beta repertoires were compared across tumor, adjacent nontumor tissue and axillary lymph nodes obtained from breast cancer patients. The study aimed to assess the relationships and possible T-cell exchange between tumor, surrounding tissue and draining lymph node repertoires in human breast cancer. Broad study findings and their caveats: The study presented the conclusion that tumor T cells originate in lymph nodes as consistent with a hypothesis, not as something directly demonstrated. Tumor T-cell repertoires showed less diversity than lymph node repertoires and more diversity than nontumor tissue repertoires, and tumor T-cell repertoires showed preferential V and J gene usage. Tumor and nontumor tissue repertoires were significantly more similar in luminal-like than in basal-like breast cancer. The data were considered consistent with most tumor T cells being derived from the lymph node and subsequently expanding within tumor tissue.

This clonotype was seen at least ten times. Its binding antigen is unknown. It has no much larger one-base neighbor in the sample; base qualities were not kept. Sequenced using an Illumina HiSeq 2000. TCR beta chain libraries were generated by multiplex PCR amplification. The amplified TCR beta chain products were analyzed by high-throughput sequencing. TCRdb redid the processing of the public reads, applying fastp at Q25 and MiXCR, and retained in-frame beta chains. Entries that share a CDR3 protein sequence are merged under the most common genes and DNA. The sample table contains under 300,000 distinct CDR3 sequences; only one count was recorded for around 35% of them. Over 3.5% of the sample goes to the ten largest clones. The V end loses 1 base and the J end loses 0 bases, and a stretch of 16 bases separates them. CDR1 and CDR2, looked up from the germline V gene, are SGHDT and YYEEEE. The CDR3 has 18 amino acids, counting the end cysteine and phenylalanine. Only CDR3 DNA remains: 54 bases, in frame from the first base.

The lymph node samples were taken from the axillary draining lymph nodes of breast cancer patients. The sequenced sample was axillary lymph node tissue. The TCR was taken from a female donor with breast cancer. Some clones in this sample may be carry-over from other donors' samples. The chain couples TRBV5-6 to TRBJ2-2; the D region may be TRBD1 or TRBD2, each matching 5 bases equally. Here is the DNA: TGTGCCAGCAGCTTGTTTCAGGGAGTTTGGGCGAACACCGGGGAGCTGTTTTTT. It codes for CASSLFQGVWANTGELFF.